This T cell receptor (beta chain) was captured in a study of cytotoxic CD8 clonotypes in ibrutinib-treated CLL. Whole-study results and caveats: Age-matched healthy donor levels were exceeded by baseline clonality, which tracked circulating CD8+ T-cell counts.

This clone was recorded many times. Its antigen remains unidentified. The repertoire was sequenced with immunoSEQ multiplex PCR; TCRdb's copy has only in-frame clones and lacks some. The sample holds about 50,000 clones; roughly 57% are singletons and the top ten take 25% to 35%. Trimming stripped 6 bases from V and 1 base from J, with 10 bases between. This CDR3 comprises 13 residues. The germline V gene has CDR1 SQVTM and CDR2 ANQGSEA. The specimen was PBMCs, collected after 24 months of ibrutinib treatment. This rearrangement joins TRBV29-1 to TRBJ1-5; tentative D call: TRBD1 (6 bases). This receptor was obtained from a human donor with chronic lymphocytic leukemia. CDR3 bases: TGCAGCGTCCGGGACAACAGCAATCAGCCCCAGCATTTT. Protein sequence: CSVRDNSNQPQHF.